The rows below give T cell receptor beta chains drawn from one sample of a study of T cells in Graves' hyperthyroidism and ophthalmopathy. TCRdb independently ran MiXCR on the multiplex PCR reads; one entry per CDR3 protein. The sample has 480,000 or so distinct CDR3 sequences, 46% seen once. Sample: peripheral blood or thyroid tissue (not recorded which). These receptors originate from an adult woman with Graves' disease, either hyperthyroidism or ophthalmopathy (not recorded which). Each CDR3 is given with its conserved first and last residue. The D gene is left open where the match is weak. Clone size is not always given. Where it is, it says once, few, many or a class for expanded clones.

v_gene: TRBV11-2; len: 13; j_gene: TRBJ1-1; d_gene: .; abundance: many; CDR3aa: CASSLTVDTEAFF; CDR3nt: TGTGCCAGCAGCTTAACGGTAGATACTGAAGCTTTCTTT
v_gene: TRBV28; len: 15; j_gene: TRBJ2-7; d_gene: TRBD1; abundance: many; CDR3aa: CASRPRGTGVHEQYF; CDR3nt: TGTGCCAGCAGGCCACGCGGGACAGGGGTCCACGAGCAGTACTTC
v_gene: TRBV29-1; len: 12; j_gene: TRBJ2-7; d_gene: TRBD2; abundance: many; CDR3aa: CSVFGRYYEQYF; CDR3nt: TGCAGCGTCTTCGGGAGGTACTACGAGCAGTACTTC
v_gene: TRBV13; len: 14; j_gene: TRBJ2-5; d_gene: TRBD2; abundance: .; CDR3aa: CASSQTSGRETQYF; CDR3nt: TGTGCCAGCAGCCAGACTAGCGGGAGAGAGACCCAGTACTTC
v_gene: TRBV20-1; len: 11; j_gene: TRBJ1-1; d_gene: .; abundance: many; CDR3aa: CSATRGSEAFF; CDR3nt: TGCAGTGCTACCAGGGGTTCTGAAGCTTTCTTT
v_gene: TRBV10-3; len: 15; j_gene: TRBJ1-1; d_gene: .; abundance: .; CDR3aa: CAISESKQGNTEAFF; CDR3nt: TGTGCCATCAGTGAGTCGAAACAGGGGAACACTGAAGCTTTCTTT
v_gene: TRBV4-2; len: 12; j_gene: TRBJ1-1; d_gene: .; abundance: many; CDR3aa: CASSQGQREAFF; CDR3nt: TGTGCCAGCAGCCAAGGACAGAGGGAAGCTTTCTTT
v_gene: TRBV7-9; len: 15; j_gene: TRBJ2-5; d_gene: TRBD1; abundance: many; CDR3aa: CASSLFGTGEETQYF; CDR3nt: TGTGCCAGCAGCTTATTCGGGACAGGCGAGGAGACCCAGTACTTC
v_gene: TRBV29-1; len: 12; j_gene: TRBJ1-1; d_gene: .; abundance: .; CDR3aa: CSAWAENTEAFF; CDR3nt: TGCAGCGCATGGGCAGAGAACACTGAAGCTTTCTTT
v_gene: TRBV10-3; len: 15; j_gene: TRBJ2-2; d_gene: .; abundance: .; CDR3aa: CASRPLSEGAGELFF; CDR3nt: TGTGCCAGCAGACCCCTTAGCGAGGGCGCCGGGGAGCTGTTTTTT
v_gene: TRBV7-6; len: 13; j_gene: TRBJ1-4; d_gene: TRBD1; abundance: once; CDR3aa: CASSAGGREKLFF; CDR3nt: TGTGCCAGCAGCGCAGGGGGGCGTGAAAAACTGTTTTTT
v_gene: TRBV5-8; len: 15; j_gene: TRBJ2-7; d_gene: TRBD1; abundance: .; CDR3aa: CASSKAPRQGFEQYF; CDR3nt: TGTGCCAGCAGCAAGGCCCCGAGACAGGGTTTCGAGCAGTACTTC
v_gene: TRBV10-2; len: 13; j_gene: TRBJ2-7; d_gene: TRBD2; abundance: .; CDR3aa: CATGLAGSYEQYF; CDR3nt: TGTGCCACCGGACTAGCGGGTTCCTACGAGCAGTACTTC
v_gene: TRBV7-3; len: 16; j_gene: TRBJ2-3; d_gene: TRBD2; abundance: few; CDR3aa: CASSASTSGRMAPQYF; CDR3nt: TGTGCCAGCAGCGCCTCGACTAGCGGGAGGATGGCGCCGCAGTATTTT
v_gene: TRBV2; len: 16; j_gene: TRBJ2-2; d_gene: .; abundance: .; CDR3aa: CASSDGMRPFTGELFF; CDR3nt: TGTGCCAGCAGTGATGGCATGCGCCCATTTACCGGGGAGCTGTTTTTT
v_gene: TRBV7-9; len: 12; j_gene: TRBJ1-1; d_gene: TRBD1; abundance: .; CDR3aa: CASIARGLEAFF; CDR3nt: TGTGCCAGCATAGCCAGGGGGCTCGAAGCTTTCTTT
v_gene: TRBV6-5; len: 14; j_gene: TRBJ1-1; d_gene: TRBD1; abundance: many; CDR3aa: CASSSGQGFTEAFF; CDR3nt: TGTGCCAGCAGCTCAGGACAGGGCTTCACTGAAGCTTTCTTT
v_gene: TRBV30; len: 13; j_gene: TRBJ1-1; d_gene: .; abundance: .; CDR3aa: CAYHRGVLTEAFF; CDR3nt: TGTGCCTACCACCGGGGGGTCCTGACTGAAGCTTTCTTT
v_gene: TRBV7-9; len: 16; j_gene: TRBJ1-1; d_gene: TRBD1; abundance: .; CDR3aa: CASSQDQDRGNTEAFF; CDR3nt: TGCGCCAGCAGCCAAGATCAAGACAGGGGGAACACTGAAGCTTTCTTT
v_gene: TRBV5-6; len: 13; j_gene: TRBJ1-5; d_gene: .; abundance: many; CDR3aa: CASSLRGNQPQHF; CDR3nt: TGTGCCAGCAGCTTGAGGGGCAATCAGCCCCAGCATTTT
v_gene: TRBV7-2; len: 13; j_gene: TRBJ2-2; d_gene: .; abundance: many; CDR3aa: CASTPRPTGELFF; CDR3nt: TGTGCCAGCACCCCCAGACCCACCGGGGAGCTGTTTTTT
v_gene: TRBV10-3; len: 13; j_gene: TRBJ1-1; d_gene: .; abundance: .; CDR3aa: CAIQGRPSTEAFF; CDR3nt: TGTGCCATCCAAGGGCGGCCGAGCACTGAAGCTTTCTTT
v_gene: TRBV10-3; len: 14; j_gene: TRBJ1-4; d_gene: .; abundance: few; CDR3aa: CAISDSAGNEKLFF; CDR3nt: TGTGCCATCAGCGACTCCGCAGGGAATGAAAAACTGTTTTTT
v_gene: TRBV10-3; len: 14; j_gene: TRBJ1-5; d_gene: TRBD1; abundance: .; CDR3aa: CATGTGGGNQPQHF; CDR3nt: TGTGCCACGGGGACAGGGGGTGGCAATCAGCCCCAGCATTTT
v_gene: TRBV15; len: 15; j_gene: TRBJ1-2; d_gene: .; abundance: .; CDR3aa: CATSRDLGNSYGYTF; CDR3nt: TGTGCCACCAGCAGAGATCTCGGCAACTCCTATGGCTACACCTTC
v_gene: TRBV29-1; len: 15; j_gene: TRBJ1-1; d_gene: .; abundance: many; CDR3aa: CSGFVLGHRNTEAFF; CDR3nt: TGCAGCGGTTTTGTTTTAGGACACCGGAACACTGAAGCTTTCTTT
v_gene: TRBV12-3/TRBV12-4; len: 12; j_gene: TRBJ2-7; d_gene: .; abundance: many; CDR3aa: CASSLLPYEQYF; CDR3nt: TGTGCCAGCAGTTTGTTACCCTACGAGCAGTACTTC
v_gene: TRBV20-1; len: 14; j_gene: TRBJ1-4; d_gene: .; abundance: .; CDR3aa: CSARTVATNEKLFF; CDR3nt: TGCAGTGCGCGGACAGTTGCAACTAATGAAAAACTGTTTTTT
v_gene: TRBV10-2; len: 12; j_gene: TRBJ1-1; d_gene: .; abundance: few; CDR3aa: CASSETRTEAFF; CDR3nt: TGCGCCAGCAGTGAGACACGGACCGAAGCTTTCTTT
v_gene: TRBV7-9; len: 16; j_gene: TRBJ2-2; d_gene: .; abundance: many; CDR3aa: CASSSRDLRNTGELFF; CDR3nt: TGTGCCAGCAGCAGCCGGGACTTGAGGAACACCGGGGAGCTGTTTTTT
v_gene: TRBV2; len: 14; j_gene: TRBJ2-7; d_gene: .; abundance: .; CDR3aa: CASSGEGGRYEQYF; CDR3nt: TGTGCCAGCAGTGGTGAGGGGGGCCGGTACGAGCAGTACTTC
v_gene: TRBV7-9; len: 15; j_gene: TRBJ1-2; d_gene: TRBD1; abundance: .; CDR3aa: CASSPPGQGVYGYTF; CDR3nt: TGTGCCAGCAGCCCGCCGGGACAGGGGGTTTATGGCTACACCTTC
v_gene: TRBV15; len: 13; j_gene: TRBJ2-7; d_gene: .; abundance: .; CDR3aa: CATSRDPEYEQYF; CDR3nt: TGTGCCACCAGCAGAGATCCAGAATACGAGCAGTACTTC
v_gene: TRBV7-9; len: 14; j_gene: TRBJ2-7; d_gene: .; abundance: many; CDR3aa: CASSLRQESYEQYF; CDR3nt: TGTGCCAGCAGCCTTCGACAGGAGTCCTACGAGCAGTACTTC
v_gene: TRBV29-1; len: 15; j_gene: TRBJ2-5; d_gene: .; abundance: .; CDR3aa: CSVVEGGGGQETQYF; CDR3nt: TGCAGCGTTGTAGAGGGGGGAGGCGGACAAGAGACCCAGTACTTC
v_gene: TRBV2; len: 14; j_gene: TRBJ2-7; d_gene: TRBD2; abundance: few; CDR3aa: CASSLAGHQYEQYF; CDR3nt: TGTGCCAGCAGCTTAGCGGGACACCAATACGAGCAGTACTTC
v_gene: TRBV19; len: 17; j_gene: TRBJ2-2; d_gene: TRBD1; abundance: .; CDR3aa: CASSQDPGQGNTGELFF; CDR3nt: TGTGCCAGCAGCCAAGACCCGGGACAGGGAAACACCGGGGAGCTGTTTTTT
v_gene: TRBV7-6; len: 15; j_gene: TRBJ2-5; d_gene: TRBD2; abundance: few; CDR3aa: CASSLGLAGIETQYF; CDR3nt: TGTGCCAGCAGCTTGGGACTAGCGGGGATAGAGACCCAGTACTTC
v_gene: TRBV15; len: 14; j_gene: TRBJ1-6; d_gene: .; abundance: .; CDR3aa: CATSGTAVNSPLHF; CDR3nt: TGTGCCACCAGCGGGACGGCCGTGAATTCACCCCTCCACTTT
v_gene: TRBV29-1; len: 13; j_gene: TRBJ1-4; d_gene: .; abundance: .; CDR3aa: CSVRPQGEEKLFF; CDR3nt: TGCAGCGTTCGTCCACAGGGTGAAGAAAAACTGTTTTTT
v_gene: TRBV4-3; len: 14; j_gene: TRBJ2-5; d_gene: TRBD2; abundance: many; CDR3aa: CASSQLGGGETQYF; CDR3nt: TGCGCCAGCAGCCAACTCGGGGGGGGAGAGACCCAGTACTTC
v_gene: TRBV9; len: 15; j_gene: TRBJ2-5; d_gene: .; abundance: many; CDR3aa: CASSVGVAEGETQYF; CDR3nt: TGTGCCAGCAGCGTAGGGGTAGCGGAGGGGGAGACCCAGTACTTC
v_gene: TRBV29-1; len: 13; j_gene: TRBJ1-6; d_gene: TRBD1; abundance: .; CDR3aa: CSVGDRANSPLHF; CDR3nt: TGCAGCGTAGGTGACAGGGCTAATTCACCCCTCCACTTT
v_gene: TRBV29-1; len: 15; j_gene: TRBJ2-7; d_gene: TRBD2; abundance: .; CDR3aa: CSVEVGPSGGYEQYF; CDR3nt: TGCAGCGTTGAAGTAGGGCCTAGCGGGGGGTACGAGCAGTACTTC
v_gene: TRBV20-1; len: 12; j_gene: TRBJ1-2; d_gene: .; abundance: few; CDR3aa: CSARDHWSGYTF; CDR3nt: TGCAGTGCTAGAGACCATTGGAGTGGCTACACCTTC
v_gene: TRBV29-1; len: 15; j_gene: TRBJ1-2; d_gene: .; abundance: few; CDR3aa: CSVGGGDWDIHGYTF; CDR3nt: TGCAGCGTGGGGGGGGGCGATTGGGACATCCATGGCTACACCTTC
v_gene: TRBV7-3; len: 12; j_gene: TRBJ2-5; d_gene: TRBD1; abundance: few; CDR3aa: CASSSGGETQYF; CDR3nt: TGTGCCAGCAGCTCAGGGGGCGAGACCCAGTACTTC
v_gene: TRBV11-2; len: 15; j_gene: TRBJ1-5; d_gene: .; abundance: many; CDR3aa: CASSLAGTSNQPQHF; CDR3nt: TGTGCCAGCAGCTTGGCTGGGACAAGCAATCAGCCCCAGCATTTT
v_gene: TRBV2; len: 12; j_gene: TRBJ1-6; d_gene: TRBD1; abundance: many; CDR3aa: CASTTGGSPLHF; CDR3nt: TGTGCCAGCACCACAGGGGGATCACCCCTCCACTTT
v_gene: TRBV29-1; len: 11; j_gene: TRBJ2-7; d_gene: .; abundance: .; CDR3aa: CSAVEVGEQYF; CDR3nt: TGCAGCGCAGTCGAGGTTGGAGAGCAGTACTTC
v_gene: TRBV20-1; len: 11; j_gene: TRBJ2-7; d_gene: .; abundance: few; CDR3aa: CSASPHKGQYF; CDR3nt: TGCAGTGCTAGCCCCCACAAGGGGCAGTACTTC
v_gene: TRBV12-3/TRBV12-4; len: 14; j_gene: TRBJ1-1; d_gene: .; abundance: .; CDR3aa: CASSVTGAYTEAFF; CDR3nt: TGTGCCAGCAGCGTTACCGGGGCGTACACTGAAGCTTTCTTT